This TCR beta chain derives from a study of cytomegalovirus exposure and HLA in healthy donors. Study-level results: Specificity of three CMV-associated chains for CMV antigens was verified in vitro. Being productive about 87% or about 30% of the time was typical of most TCR beta V segments in an earlier analysis.

Primers: 60 Vbeta forward and 13 Jbeta reverse. Assay: immunoSEQ multiplex PCR; the TCRdb copy retains only in-frame clones and omits some. The repertoire consists of around 110,000 clones, with 79% occurring once and the leading ten covering approximately 4.3%. On this clone: Its antigen remains unidentified.

The CDR3 is made up of 17 amino acids. With V trimmed by 0 bases and J by 4 bases, 7 bases remained unmatched. Germline values: CDR1 SGHAT, CDR2 FQNNGV. The receptor was derived from a man aged 30-40 years in good health and CMV-seropositive. Material: PBMCs. The gene calls are TRBV11-2 and TRBJ2-1, with 9 bases aligning to TRBD2. The CDR3, as DNA: TGTGCCAGCAGCTTAGATCGGGGGCTAGCGGGGTACAATGAGCAGTTCTTC. Translated, it gives CASSLDRGLAGYNEQFF.